The clone carrying this T cell receptor (beta chain) was observed a handful of times. Using a J-beta primer mix together with a sample-barcoded 5' primer, a second PCR was run for roughly 6 to 12 cycles. TCRdb analysed the 5' RACE reads with MiXCR anew, one entry per CDR3 protein. The sample lists 550,000 to 650,000 distinct CDR3 sequences; roughly a quarter were seen once. The CDR3 has 14 amino acids. Germline lookup yields CDR1 LNHDA and CDR2 SQIVND (reference sequence). J lost 1 base, V lost 8 bases, and 7 bases had no gene match. The entry originates in a study of blood T cells in healthy people across ages. A further study also used this sample, focusing on T cells of mothers and their children. According to that study: Per mother, over 9.5 million TCR beta CDR3 reads were obtained; per child, approximately 3 million.

Sequencing was performed on blood. The chain employs TRBV19 and TRBJ1-1; 7 bases are a match to TRBD1. This TCR was sampled from a boy aged 2 to 10 in good health. CDR3 nucleotide sequence: TGTGCCAGTCGAGAGACAGGGAGGAACACTGAAGCTTTCTTT. This sequence encodes CASRETGRNTEAFF.